These T cell receptor beta chains were read from a single sample in a study of persistence of HIV-infected CD4 T cells. Data came from immunoSEQ multiplex PCR; TCRdb stores just in-frame clones and leaves some out. The repertoire holds more than 30,000 clones, with around 80% as singletons. What these receptors recognize is not known. The sequenced sample was CD4+ T cells sorted from PBMCs after roughly 20-hour stimulation, obtained from a patient who received antiretroviral therapy. These receptors originate from an adult man with HIV who was CMV-seropositive. CDR3s include the opening cysteine and the closing phenylalanine or tryptophan. Each record gives: clone size, V gene, J gene, CDR3 length, D gene, CDR3 DNA, CDR3 protein. The D gene is left open where the match is weak. Expanded clones are given a class, and other clones once, few, many or no size at all.

abundance: .; v_gene: TRBV29-1; j_gene: TRBJ1-3; len: 14; d_gene: TRBD1; CDR3nt: TGCAGCGTTGTCGGCTGGACAGGAGGGAACACCATATATTTT; CDR3aa: CSVVGWTGGNTIYF
abundance: .; v_gene: TRBV5-8; j_gene: TRBJ1-5; len: 18; d_gene: TRBD1; CDR3nt: TGTGCCAGCAGCTTTTACAGGGGAGGAGATGAGAACAATCAGCCCCAGCATTTT; CDR3aa: CASSFYRGGDENNQPQHF
abundance: .; v_gene: TRBV3-1/TRBV3-2; j_gene: TRBJ1-2; len: 12; d_gene: .; CDR3nt: TGTGCCAGCAGCCTTCAGGACAGCGAGCAAATCTTC; CDR3aa: CASSLQDSEQIF
abundance: .; v_gene: TRBV6-5; j_gene: TRBJ1-5; len: 11; d_gene: .; CDR3nt: TGTGCCAGCAGTCTTGAAGGGCCCCAGCATTTT; CDR3aa: CASSLEGPQHF
abundance: .; v_gene: TRBV9; j_gene: TRBJ1-1; len: 15; d_gene: .; CDR3nt: TGTGCCAGCAGCCAACAAGCACAGGGAAACACTGAAGCTTTCTTT; CDR3aa: CASSQQAQGNTEAFF
abundance: .; v_gene: TRBV19; j_gene: TRBJ2-1; len: 13; d_gene: .; CDR3nt: TGTGCCAGTAGTATTGTACTTACAGATGAGCAGTTCTTC; CDR3aa: CASSIVLTDEQFF
abundance: once; v_gene: TRBV5-1; j_gene: TRBJ2-7; len: 14; d_gene: .; CDR3nt: TGCGCCAGCAGCTTGGCCGCGGTATCCTACGAGCAGTACTTC; CDR3aa: CASSLAAVSYEQYF
abundance: .; v_gene: TRBV2; j_gene: TRBJ2-3; len: 12; d_gene: .; CDR3nt: TGTGCCAGCAGTTCGGACTTCGCTACGCAGTATTTT; CDR3aa: CASSSDFATQYF
abundance: .; v_gene: TRBV6-6; j_gene: TRBJ1-5; len: 16; d_gene: .; CDR3nt: TGTGCCAGCAGTTACGACGCGCCCTATAGCAATCAGCCCCAGCATTTT; CDR3aa: CASSYDAPYSNQPQHF
abundance: .; v_gene: TRBV3-1/TRBV3-2; j_gene: TRBJ1-2; len: 14; d_gene: .; CDR3nt: TGTGCCAGCAGCCAGTGGACAGTGGACTATGGCTACACCTTC; CDR3aa: CASSQWTVDYGYTF
abundance: .; v_gene: TRBV15; j_gene: TRBJ2-1; len: 13; d_gene: .; CDR3nt: TGTGCCACCAGCTCTCAGGGTGGCAATGAGCAGTTCTTC; CDR3aa: CATSSQGGNEQFF
abundance: .; v_gene: TRBV9; j_gene: TRBJ2-3; len: 16; d_gene: TRBD2; CDR3nt: TGTGCCAGCAGCGTAGGCGTTAGCGGGGGGACAGATACGCAGTATTTT; CDR3aa: CASSVGVSGGTDTQYF
abundance: once; v_gene: TRBV6-1; j_gene: TRBJ1-5; len: 17; d_gene: .; CDR3nt: TGTGCCAGCAGTGTGTCCAGGGGATTTAATAGCAATCAGCCCCAGCATTTT; CDR3aa: CASSVSRGFNSNQPQHF
abundance: .; v_gene: TRBV6-6; j_gene: TRBJ1-1; len: 14; d_gene: .; CDR3nt: TGTGCCAGCAGTCACCCGGGTGTGAACACTGAAGCTTTCTTT; CDR3aa: CASSHPGVNTEAFF
abundance: .; v_gene: TRBV28; j_gene: TRBJ1-4; len: 20; d_gene: TRBD1; CDR3nt: TGTGCCAGCAGTTTATCCCCTCCCGGGACAGGGGGCGTGAAAGGAGAAAAACTGTTTTTT; CDR3aa: CASSLSPPGTGGVKGEKLFF
abundance: .; v_gene: TRBV3-1/TRBV3-2; j_gene: TRBJ2-7; len: 17; d_gene: TRBD2; CDR3nt: TGTGCCAGCAGCCAACCTCCGGCGGGGGTTGGAGCCTACGAGCAGTACTTC; CDR3aa: CASSQPPAGVGAYEQYF
abundance: .; v_gene: TRBV19; j_gene: TRBJ2-1; len: 15; d_gene: .; CDR3nt: TGTGCCAGTAGTATTCGACGGACCGGGAACAATGAGCAGTTCTTC; CDR3aa: CASSIRRTGNNEQFF
abundance: .; v_gene: TRBV5-6; j_gene: TRBJ1-1; len: 16; d_gene: TRBD1; CDR3nt: TGTGCCAGCAGCTTGGGCCACAGGGGATCGAGCACTGAAGCTTTCTTT; CDR3aa: CASSLGHRGSSTEAFF
abundance: .; v_gene: TRBV10-1; j_gene: TRBJ1-1; len: 13; d_gene: .; CDR3nt: TGCGCCAGCAGTCAGAGCTGGGGAACTGAAGCTTTCTTT; CDR3aa: CASSQSWGTEAFF
abundance: .; v_gene: TRBV5-5; j_gene: TRBJ1-2; len: 14; d_gene: TRBD1; CDR3nt: TGTGCCAGCAGTCGTGGACAGGTTCAAAGGGGCTACACCTTC; CDR3aa: CASSRGQVQRGYTF
abundance: .; v_gene: TRBV7-2; j_gene: TRBJ2-7; len: 14; d_gene: .; CDR3nt: TGTGCCAGCAGCACCCGCCGGGATTCAAAAGAGCAGTACTTC; CDR3aa: CASSTRRDSKEQYF
abundance: .; v_gene: TRBV6-5; j_gene: TRBJ2-5; len: 16; d_gene: TRBD2; CDR3nt: TGTGCCAGCAGTTACTCGACGCAGGGAGGGCAAGAGACCCAGTACTTC; CDR3aa: CASSYSTQGGQETQYF
abundance: .; v_gene: TRBV10-1; j_gene: TRBJ1-1; len: 12; d_gene: .; CDR3nt: TGCGCCAGCAGAGGACAGAGCACTGAAGCTTTCTTT; CDR3aa: CASRGQSTEAFF
abundance: .; v_gene: TRBV2; j_gene: TRBJ2-3; len: 11; d_gene: .; CDR3nt: TGTGCCAGCACCTTTGGGGGGACGCAGTATTTT; CDR3aa: CASTFGGTQYF
abundance: .; v_gene: TRBV7-9; j_gene: TRBJ1-4; len: 14; d_gene: .; CDR3nt: TGTGCCAGCACCTTGGGCTCAACTAATGAAAAACTGTTTTTT; CDR3aa: CASTLGSTNEKLFF
abundance: .; v_gene: TRBV4-1; j_gene: TRBJ1-5; len: 16; d_gene: .; CDR3nt: TGCGCCAGCAGCCAAGGGGTCCAGGGTGGCAATCAGCCCCAGCATTTT; CDR3aa: CASSQGVQGGNQPQHF
abundance: medium-sized; v_gene: TRBV4-1; j_gene: TRBJ1-2; len: 15; d_gene: TRBD1; CDR3nt: TGCGCCAGCAGCCTCGTCGACAGGGCGGTAGATGGCTACACCTTC; CDR3aa: CASSLVDRAVDGYTF
abundance: .; v_gene: TRBV5-5; j_gene: TRBJ1-5; len: 15; d_gene: .; CDR3nt: TGTGCCAGCAGCTTGGAGGGCAGAAGCAATCAGCCCCAGCATTTT; CDR3aa: CASSLEGRSNQPQHF
abundance: .; v_gene: TRBV4-1; j_gene: TRBJ2-7; len: 14; d_gene: .; CDR3nt: TGCGCCAGCAGCCATACACTAGGGAGCTACGAGCAGTACTTC; CDR3aa: CASSHTLGSYEQYF
abundance: .; v_gene: TRBV12-3/TRBV12-4; j_gene: TRBJ2-1; len: 12; d_gene: .; CDR3nt: TGTGCCAGCAGTTTAGGGGGAAATGAGCAGTTCTTC; CDR3aa: CASSLGGNEQFF
abundance: .; v_gene: TRBV5-4; j_gene: TRBJ2-3; len: 15; d_gene: TRBD1; CDR3nt: TGTGCCAGCAGCTCCGGACAGGGTAGGGCAGATACGCAGTATTTT; CDR3aa: CASSSGQGRADTQYF
abundance: .; v_gene: TRBV7-9; j_gene: TRBJ1-1; len: 13; d_gene: .; CDR3nt: TGTGCCAGCAGCTCCCCCTTAGTTGGAGGAGCTTTCTTT; CDR3aa: CASSSPLVGGAFF
abundance: .; v_gene: TRBV28; j_gene: TRBJ2-2; len: 15; d_gene: .; CDR3nt: TGTGCCAGCAGTTTTATCGGGACCCCCACCGGGGAGCTGTTTTTT; CDR3aa: CASSFIGTPTGELFF
abundance: .; v_gene: TRBV25-1; j_gene: TRBJ2-4; len: 15; d_gene: TRBD1; CDR3nt: TGTGCCAGCAGTGAGCCCGGGACAGCAAAAAACATTCAGTACTTC; CDR3aa: CASSEPGTAKNIQYF
abundance: few; v_gene: TRBV14; j_gene: TRBJ1-1; len: 15; d_gene: TRBD1; CDR3nt: TGTGCCAGCAGCAATTTAGGGACAGGGCTATCTGAAGCTTTCTTT; CDR3aa: CASSNLGTGLSEAFF
abundance: .; v_gene: TRBV12-3/TRBV12-4; j_gene: TRBJ1-1; len: 13; d_gene: .; CDR3nt: TGTGCCAGCAGTTTAGCGGGGAACACTGAAGCTTTCTTT; CDR3aa: CASSLAGNTEAFF
abundance: .; v_gene: TRBV3-1/TRBV3-2; j_gene: TRBJ1-4; len: 15; d_gene: TRBD1; CDR3nt: TGTGCCAGCAGCCATAGACAGGGTTCTAATGAAAAACTGTTTTTT; CDR3aa: CASSHRQGSNEKLFF
abundance: .; v_gene: TRBV2; j_gene: TRBJ1-4; len: 14; d_gene: .; CDR3nt: TGTGCCAGCAGGTTAATTGCAACTAATGAAAAACTGTTTTTT; CDR3aa: CASRLIATNEKLFF
abundance: .; v_gene: TRBV7-9; j_gene: TRBJ1-4; len: 15; d_gene: .; CDR3nt: TGTGCCAGCAGCACCCAGGGTACAACTAATGAAAAACTGTTTTTT; CDR3aa: CASSTQGTTNEKLFF
abundance: .; v_gene: TRBV14; j_gene: TRBJ2-3; len: 16; d_gene: TRBD2; CDR3nt: TGTGCCAGCAGCTTAACGAGCGGGGGGGCCGCAGATACGCAGTATTTT; CDR3aa: CASSLTSGGAADTQYF
abundance: .; v_gene: TRBV2; j_gene: TRBJ2-4; len: 17; d_gene: .; CDR3nt: TGTGCCAGCAGTGAGATGCGGCAGGGGAGTGCCAAAAACATTCAGTACTTC; CDR3aa: CASSEMRQGSAKNIQYF
abundance: .; v_gene: TRBV9; j_gene: TRBJ2-1; len: 16; d_gene: .; CDR3nt: TGTGCCAGCAGCGTAGGACCCCAGCTCTCCTACAATGAGCAGTTCTTC; CDR3aa: CASSVGPQLSYNEQFF
abundance: once; v_gene: TRBV6-1; j_gene: TRBJ1-1; len: 16; d_gene: .; CDR3nt: TGTGCCAGCAGTGATGGCCCGAGACTTCAGAACACTGAAGCTTTCTTT; CDR3aa: CASSDGPRLQNTEAFF
abundance: once; v_gene: TRBV4-1; j_gene: TRBJ2-7; len: 14; d_gene: TRBD2; CDR3nt: TGCGCCAGTTCCCTCGGCGGGGGGAACTACGAGCAGTACTTC; CDR3aa: CASSLGGGNYEQYF
abundance: few; v_gene: TRBV19; j_gene: TRBJ1-6; len: 15; d_gene: TRBD1; CDR3nt: TGTGCCAGTAGTACCCGGACAGGGGCTCACTCACCCCTCCACTTT; CDR3aa: CASSTRTGAHSPLHF
abundance: .; v_gene: TRBV7-3; j_gene: TRBJ1-1; len: 14; d_gene: TRBD1; CDR3nt: TGTGCCAGCAGCTTAGGACAGGGTCACACTGAAGCTTTCTTT; CDR3aa: CASSLGQGHTEAFF
abundance: .; v_gene: TRBV1; j_gene: TRBJ2-1; len: 18; d_gene: .; CDR3nt: TGCACCAGCAGCCAAGACCCTAGGGCGGGGGAAGGACCCGATGAGCAGTTCTTC; CDR3aa: CTSSQDPRAGEGPDEQFF
abundance: .; v_gene: TRBV7-2; j_gene: TRBJ2-1; len: 16; d_gene: TRBD2; CDR3nt: TGTGCCAGCAGCTCTTGGACTAGCGGGGGGTCAGGTGAGCAGTTCTTC; CDR3aa: CASSSWTSGGSGEQFF
abundance: .; v_gene: TRBV2; j_gene: TRBJ2-2; len: 16; d_gene: .; CDR3nt: TGTGCCAGCAGTGGTCATGGCGGCAGAACCACCGGGGAGCTGTTTTTT; CDR3aa: CASSGHGGRTTGELFF
abundance: .; v_gene: TRBV27; j_gene: TRBJ1-6; len: 15; d_gene: TRBD1; CDR3nt: TGTGCCAGCAGCCAAATGACAGGGGGCAGTTCACCCCTCCACTTT; CDR3aa: CASSQMTGGSSPLHF
abundance: .; v_gene: TRBV20-1; j_gene: TRBJ1-5; len: 16; d_gene: .; CDR3nt: TGCAGTGCTAGTGAAACAGGCCTTTATAGCAATCAGCCCCAGCATTTT; CDR3aa: CSASETGLYSNQPQHF
abundance: few; v_gene: TRBV5-1; j_gene: TRBJ1-1; len: 13; d_gene: .; CDR3nt: TGCGCCAGCAGCTTGGAAGTCAACACTGAAGCTTTCTTT; CDR3aa: CASSLEVNTEAFF